A single sample gave rise to the 32 T cell receptor beta chains below, sequenced in a study of shared clonotypes between healthy human individuals. Profiled with immunoSEQ multiplex PCR; TCRdb holds only in-frame clones, not every one. Of 2,100,000 or so clones in the sample, approximately 96% were seen once. Sample: naive CD4+ T cells sorted from blood. Subset here: CD45RA+ positively selected. Receptors were obtained from a man aged 18 to 30 in good health.

This chain connects TRBV7-2 to TRBJ2-3; possibly TRBD1 for D (7 bases). Trimming took 1 base from V and 2 from J, leaving 19 bases between them. The CDR3 covers 18 residues. Germline CDR1 is SGHTA and CDR2 is FQGNSA. CDR3 in DNA: TGTGCCAGCAGCTTAGAGTGGAGGGGGCCAAAGGCCACAGATACGCAGTATTTT. Amino acids: CASSLEWRGPKATDTQYF.

V gene TRBV25-1 combines with J gene TRBJ1-1, with 7 bases that match TRBD1. J lost 7 bases, V lost 4 bases, and 6 bases had no gene match. CDR1 and CDR2 (germline): MGHDK, SYGVNS. The CDR3 is 13 amino acids. The CDR3 protein is CASSGDSPFEAFF. The CDR3 DNA reads as TGTGCCAGCAGTGGGGACAGCCCCTTTGAAGCTTTCTTT.

The CDR3 is CASSRLTSSYEQYF. CDR3 DNA: TGTGCCAGCTCACGGCTAACGAGCTCCTACGAGCAGTACTTC. The rearrangement joins TRBV18 to TRBJ2-7; D remains unclear. Germline CDR1 reads KGHSH; CDR2 reads LQKENI. CDR3 length equals 14 residues. Deletions cut 4 bases from V and 0 bases from J, with 10 bases between.

The V and J genes are TRBV19 and TRBJ2-5; D not resolved. The germline V gene has CDR1 LNHDA and CDR2 SQIVND (reference sequence). Trimming shortened V by 2 bases and J by 2 bases, and 9 bases separated the two germline ends. The CDR3 is made up of 14 amino acids. CDR3: CASSIRAVQETQYF. The CDR3 DNA is TGTGCCAGTAGTATAAGGGCAGTTCAAGAGACCCAGTACTTC.

The chain combines TRBV6-6 with TRBJ2-5; TRBD1 is a possible D gene (5 bases). Germline lookup yields CDR1 MNHNY and CDR2 SVGAGI (reference sequence). There are 14 residues in the CDR3. The germline V and J ends were trimmed by 0 bases and 5 bases, with 10 bases remaining between them. The CDR3 nucleotides are TGTGCCAGCAGTTACTCGACAGCTTCGGAGACCCAGTACTTC. It encodes CASSYSTASETQYF.

The chain recombines TRBV30 with TRBJ1-1, with D unresolved. Germline CDR1 GTSNPN, CDR2 SVGIG (reference sequence). Trimming took off 3 bases at V and 0 bases at J, with 14 bases between the two ends. This CDR3 is built from 15 residues. The DNA for the CDR3 is TGTGCCTGGAGCGAATTGTCGGGGTTGAACACTGAAGCTTTCTTT. It specifies CAWSELSGLNTEAFF.

In DNA form, the CDR3 reads TGTGCCAGCAGCTCGCCGGGACAGGGAATGAGCGGCTACACCTTC. This sequence encodes CASSSPGQGMSGYTF. The V gene is TRBV5-4, the J gene TRBJ1-2, with TRBD1 matching 9 bases. Germline CDR1 is SGHNT and CDR2 is YYREEE (reference sequence). Trimming cost V 3 bases and J 8 bases; bases outside gene matches: 11. CDR3 size: 15 residues.

The chain has TRBV4-1 and TRBJ1-6; a possible D gene is TRBD1 (6 bases). CDR1 is MGHRA, CDR2 YSYEKL, per germline. The CDR3 is made up of 16 amino acids. V shed 1 base and J shed 7 bases, with 14 bases lying between them. The CDR3, as DNA: TGCGCCAGCAGCCAAGTAAATACAGGGTGGAATTCACCCCTCCACTTT. Translation gives CASSQVNTGWNSPLHF.

V gene TRBV7-9 combines with J gene TRBJ2-3; 7 bases are shared with TRBD1. Trimming took 1 base from V and 10 from J; bases not matched to a gene: 5. Germline V CDR1 and CDR2: SEHNR, FQNEAQ (reference sequence). The CDR3 has 13 residues. The CDR3 protein is CASSLERQGAQYF. The CDR3 DNA reads as TGTGCCAGCAGCTTAGAGAGACAGGGAGCGCAGTATTTT.

V is TRBV30 and J is TRBJ2-5, with 7 bases that match TRBD2. The junction had 5 bases not matched to a gene; V was cut back by 0 bases and J by 4 bases. Germline CDR1 is GTSNPN and CDR2 is SVGIG (reference sequence). This CDR3 is 14 amino acids long. CDR3 in DNA: TGTGCCTGGAGTGTAGGCGGGGGTACAGAGACCCAGTACTTC. It yields the protein CAWSVGGGTETQYF.

The V gene is TRBV6-5, the J gene TRBJ2-3; TRBD2 aligns across 8 bases. V lost 10 bases and J lost 4; bases outside the gene matches: 4. CDR3 length: 12 residues. The germline V gene has CDR1 MNHEY and CDR2 SVGAGI. This chain's CDR3 is CATGRGADTQYF. As DNA, the CDR3 is TGTGCCACCGGGAGGGGGGCAGATACGCAGTATTTT.

The chain has TRBV30 and TRBJ2-7; D unclear. V was pared by 2 bases and J by 4 bases, with 9 bases between. The CDR3 totals 12 residues. CDR1 and CDR2 from the germline V gene are GTSNPN and SVGIG (reference sequence). This CDR3 is CAWSQVGYEQYF. Written as DNA, the CDR3 is TGTGCCTGGAGTCAAGTGGGTTACGAGCAGTACTTC. Full variable domain (outside the CDR3, taken from reference TRBV30 and TRBJ2-7): SQTIHQWPATLVQPVGSPLSLECTVEGTSNPNLYWYRQAAGRGLQLLFYSVGIGQISSEVPQNLSASRPQDRQFILSSKKLLLSDSGFYLCAWSQVGYEQYFGPGTRLTVT.

The rearrangement joins TRBV30 to TRBJ2-5; D perhaps matches TRBD1 (6 bases). V lost 2 bases and J lost 1, with 14 bases in between. Germline V gene lookup returns CDR1 GTSNPN and CDR2 SVGIG (reference sequence). The CDR3 spans 15 residues. CDR3 nucleotide sequence: TGTGCCTGGAGTTTCACAGGGTCCTTCCAAGAGACCCAGTACTTC. As protein: CAWSFTGSFQETQYF.

Details on this clone: The sample holds other DNA sequences that translate to the same CDR3. The V and J genes are TRBV6-1 and TRBJ1-2; D ambiguous. The CDR3 is made up of 13 amino acids. Trimming took 0 bases from V and 2 from J, leaving 4 bases between them. CDR1 MNHNS and CDR2 SASEGT come from the germline V gene. The CDR3 region is CASSEALNYGYTF. CDR3 sequence (DNA): TGTGCCAGCAGTGAAGCTCTAAACTATGGCTACACCTTC.

This clone came up a few times. This sample includes further DNA sequences coding for the same CDR3. The gene calls are TRBV10-3 and TRBJ1-2; the D is unclear. From germline, CDR1 is ENHRY and CDR2 SYGVKD. This CDR3 is 13 amino acids long. Trimming removed 0 bases from V and 4 bases from J, with 6 bases in between. CDR3 DNA sequence: TGTGCCATCAGTGAGTCGGCAGGCTATGGCTACACCTTC. Its protein is CAISESAGYGYTF.

The chain is built from TRBV11-1 and TRBJ2-5; no clear D gene. With 4 bases removed from V and 2 bases from J, the gap between germline ends came to 11 bases. CDR1 is SGHAT and CDR2 is FQDESV in the germline V gene (reference sequence). This CDR3 has 14 residues. CDR3 in DNA: TGTGCCAGCAGCTCAACACTTAAGCAAGAGACCCAGTACTTC. Its protein is CASSSTLKQETQYF.

The chain couples TRBV7-2 to TRBJ2-7; D is ambiguous. V lost 1 base and J 5 bases, leaving 6 bases between the germline ends. This CDR3 contains 12 residues. Germline V gene data show CDR1 as SGHTA and CDR2 as FQGNSA. CDR3 sequence (DNA): TGTGCCAGCAGCTTAGACCTCCACGAGCAGTACTTC. Translation gives CASSLDLHEQYF.

The chain couples TRBV5-1 to TRBJ2-1, with 13 positions matching TRBD2. Per the germline V gene, CDR1 is SGHRS and CDR2 is YFSETQ. Trimming took 0 bases from V and 7 from J; bases not matched to a gene: 4. The CDR3 has 16 residues. The CDR3 loop reads CASSLELAGGWNEQFF. CDR3 DNA: TGCGCCAGCAGCTTGGAACTAGCGGGAGGGTGGAATGAGCAGTTCTTC.

The rearrangement links TRBV5-6 to TRBJ1-4, with TRBD1 matching over 9 bases. The V gene's germline CDR1 is SGHDT and CDR2 YYEEEE. This CDR3 comprises 16 residues. V shed 4 bases, J shed 3 bases, and the junction held 7 bases outside the gene matches. CDR3 sequence: CASSLGQGRPNEKLFF. Here the CDR3 DNA reads TGTGCCAGCAGCCTGGGACAGGGACGGCCTAATGAAAAACTGTTTTTT. Full variable domain (rest looked up from reference TRBV5-6 and TRBJ1-4): DAGVTQSPTHLIKTRGQQVTLRCSPKSGHDTVSWYQQALGQGPQFIFQYYEEEERQRGNFPDRFSGHQFPNYSSELNVNALLLGDSALYLCASSLGQGRPNEKLFFGSGTQLSVL.

The chain employs TRBV19 and TRBJ2-7, with TRBD2 matching over 10 bases. The CDR3 is 14 residues long. CDR1 and CDR2 from the germline V gene are LNHDA and SQIVND (reference sequence). J lost 6 bases, V lost 6 bases, and 8 bases had no gene match. For the CDR3, the DNA is TGTGCCAGTAGGATGATAGCGGGAGGAGGCGAGCAGTACTTC. Translation gives CASRMIAGGGEQYF.

Concerning this clone: One end of the junction is discordant with germline, which a read error may explain. The chain couples TRBV10-1 to TRBJ1-3; 7 bases are a match to TRBD1. CDR3 length: 13 amino acids. Germline loops: CDR1 WNHNN, CDR2 SYGVQD (reference sequence). DNA of the CDR3: TGCGCCAGCAGTGATAATGGACAGGCCCTAAAGCATTTT. It specifies CASSDNGQALKHF.

In its sample, this clone was seen once. The sample carries other DNA sequences with the same CDR3. This chain connects TRBV18 to TRBJ2-7, with D tentatively TRBD2 (5 bases). Trimming took off 6 bases at V and 4 bases at J, with 13 bases between the two ends. CDR3 size: 13 residues. Germline V gives CDR1 KGHSH, CDR2 LQKENI. The CDR3 reads CASSPGGNYEQYF. The CDR3 DNA reads as TGTGCCAGCTCGCCAGGAGGAAATTACGAGCAGTACTTC.

The chain couples TRBV2 to TRBJ1-4; 8 bases are a match to TRBD1. V lost 4 bases, J lost 8 bases, and 9 bases stayed unmatched. Germline V gene data show CDR1 as SNHLY and CDR2 as FYNNEI. This CDR3 has 15 residues. The CDR3 spells CASSGWRTGSEKLFF. DNA for the CDR3: TGTGCCAGCAGTGGGTGGAGGACAGGGTCGGAAAAACTGTTTTTT. Variable domain in full (rest from reference TRBV2 and TRBJ1-4): EPEVTQTPSHQVTQMGQEVILRCVPISNHLYFYWYRQILGQKVEFLVSFYNNEISEKSEIFDDQFSVERPDGSNFTLKIRSTKLEDSAMYFCASSGWRTGSEKLFFGSGTQLSVL.

The V gene is TRBV5-6, the J gene TRBJ2-7; TRBD1 agrees at 8 bases. There are 14 residues in the CDR3. Per germline, CDR1 SGHDT and CDR2 YYEEEE. Trimming removed 4 bases from V and 6 bases from J; junction bases left unmatched: 9. Here the CDR3 reads CASSGGTGIGEQYF. In DNA, the CDR3 is TGTGCCAGCAGCGGGGGGACAGGTATTGGCGAGCAGTACTTC. Using reference TRBV5-6 and TRBJ2-7 for the parts outside the CDR3, the full variable domain is DAGVTQSPTHLIKTRGQQVTLRCSPKSGHDTVSWYQQALGQGPQFIFQYYEEEERQRGNFPDRFSGHQFPNYSSELNVNALLLGDSALYLCASSGGTGIGEQYFGPGTRLTVT.

This clone was seen ten or more times. Other nucleotide sequences from this sample produce the same CDR3. V is TRBV5-4 and J is TRBJ1-2; the D is unclear. The V gene lost 0 bases and the J gene lost 6 bases, with 6 bases spanning the gap. Per the germline V gene, CDR1 is SGHNT and CDR2 is YYREEE (reference sequence). This CDR3 region has 12 residues. CDR3 region: CASSLDSNGYTF. The CDR3 DNA sequence: TGTGCCAGCAGCTTGGACAGTAATGGCTACACCTTC.

The V gene is TRBV27, the J gene TRBJ1-6; TRBD1 might be the D (5 bases). There are 14 residues in the CDR3. Germline V gives CDR1 MNHEY, CDR2 SMNVEV (reference sequence). V was pared by 6 bases and J by 3 bases, with 9 bases between. The CDR3 bases are TGTGCCAGCAGAGCCGACAGCTATAATTCACCCCTCCACTTT. This codes for CASRADSYNSPLHF.

The chain joins TRBV5-1 to TRBJ2-3, with D unclear. Germline lookup yields CDR1 SGHRS and CDR2 YFSETQ. V was pared by 2 bases and J by 6 bases, with 10 bases between. The CDR3 covers 13 residues. In DNA, the CDR3 is TGCGCCAGCAGCTTTCGACCCGCCGATACGCAGTATTTT. It encodes CASSFRPADTQYF. The whole variable domain, remainder taken from reference TRBV5-1 and TRBJ2-3, is KAGVTQTPRYLIKTRGQQVTLSCSPISGHRSVSWYQQTPGQGLQFLFEYFSETQRNKGNFPGRFSGRQFSNSRSEMNVSTLELGDSALYLCASSFRPADTQYFGPGTRLTVL.

The rearrangement joins TRBV5-4 to TRBJ1-2; 9 bases map to TRBD1. This CDR3 is built from 15 residues. V dropped 2 bases and J dropped 8; count of bases not matched to a gene: 10. The germline V gene has CDR1 SGHNT and CDR2 YYREEE (reference sequence). The chain's CDR3 is CASSFRDRVADGYTF. DNA for the CDR3: TGTGCCAGCAGCTTCCGGGACAGGGTGGCCGACGGCTACACCTTC.

The count of this clone is one. V gene TRBV6-1 combines with J gene TRBJ2-1; TRBD2 might be the D (6 bases). The CDR3 consists of 18 residues. The ends were cut back, 3 bases at V and 2 bases at J, with 20 bases in the middle. CDR1 is MNHNS and CDR2 is SASEGT in the germline V gene. The CDR3 is CASSDPLYIGGAYNEQFF. The CDR3 coding sequence is TGTGCCAGCAGTGATCCCCTTTATATCGGCGGGGCCTACAATGAGCAGTTCTTC.

Here the CDR3 DNA reads TGCAGCGTGGGGGTAGCTAACTATGGCTACACCTTC. It yields the protein CSVGVANYGYTF. V is TRBV29-1 and J is TRBJ1-2; TRBD1 is a possible D gene (5 bases). The CDR3 contains 12 residues. V gave up 6 bases and J gave up 0 bases, with 8 bases separating them. Germline V gene data show CDR1 as SQVTM and CDR2 as ANQGSEA.

DNA of the CDR3: TGTGCCTGGAGTGTACCCGGGGGGGTCACAGATACGCAGTATTTT. This sequence encodes CAWSVPGGVTDTQYF. The gene calls are TRBV30 and TRBJ2-3, with 8 nucleotides matching TRBD2. Germline trimming cut 0 bases from V and 2 bases from J; bases unmatched to any gene: 4. Germline V gene data show CDR1 as GTSNPN and CDR2 as SVGIG (reference sequence). The CDR3 covers 15 residues. Full variable domain (outside the CDR3, taken from reference TRBV30 and TRBJ2-3): SQTIHQWPATLVQPVGSPLSLECTVEGTSNPNLYWYRQAAGRGLQLLFYSVGIGQISSEVPQNLSASRPQDRQFILSSKKLLLSDSGFYLCAWSVPGGVTDTQYFGPGTRLTVL.

The CDR3 DNA sequence: TGCGCCAGCAGCTTCTGGCGATTTAGCGGGGACACAGATACGCAGTATTTT. This sequence encodes CASSFWRFSGDTDTQYF. This chain links TRBV5-1 with TRBJ2-3; 8 nucleotides agree with TRBD2. J gave up 2 bases and V 2 bases, and 10 bases lay outside the gene matches. CDR1 and CDR2 (germline): SGHRS, YFSETQ. CDR3 length: 17 amino acids.